The rows below give T cell receptor beta chains drawn from one sample of a study of blood T cell repertoires in COVID-19. Assay used: immunoSEQ multiplex PCR; TCRdb lists only in-frame clones, some missing. The table includes more than 95,000 clones, roughly four fifths detected once. Sequenced material: peripheral blood. All receptors come from a man over 45 with acute or convalescent COVID-19. The conserved cysteine and the conserved F or W are not part of the CDR3 here. Each record gives: CDR3 length, V gene, J gene, CDR3 protein.

length: 12; V: TRBV9; J: TRBJ1-1; CDR3: ASSPPFDRTEAF
length: 11; V: TRBV6-5; J: TRBJ1-1; CDR3: ASGGQLNTEAF
length: 16; V: TRBV4-2; J: TRBJ2-2; CDR3: ASSQDVRASGNTGELF
length: 11; V: TRBV12-3/TRBV12-4; J: TRBJ2-1; CDR3: ASTLMGVDEQF
length: 13; V: TRBV2; J: TRBJ1-2; CDR3: ASNLQGAGVLGYT
length: 13; V: TRBV7-9; J: TRBJ1-3; CDR3: ASRRLGGSGNTIY
length: 14; V: TRBV6-6; J: TRBJ2-1; CDR3: ASSALLAGGRDEQF
length: 11; V: TRBV5-1; J: TRBJ2-3; CDR3: ASSLPSQGSQY
length: 12; V: TRBV5-6; J: TRBJ1-2; CDR3: ASSLDRADYGYT
length: 12; V: TRBV30; J: TRBJ1-1; CDR3: AWSPGGGITEAF
length: 13; V: TRBV19; J: TRBJ1-2; CDR3: ASNSGTGGNYGYT
length: 9; V: TRBV11-1; J: TRBJ2-5; CDR3: ASSSRETQY
length: 13; V: TRBV29-1; J: TRBJ2-2; CDR3: SVEVGGRGTGELF
length: 13; V: TRBV19; J: TRBJ2-5; CDR3: ASSTRDRGIETQY
length: 15; V: TRBV18; J: TRBJ1-6; CDR3: ASSSPLRGSRNSPLH
length: 11; V: TRBV19; J: TRBJ1-5; CDR3: ASNVRGNQPQH
length: 14; V: TRBV29-1; J: TRBJ2-7; CDR3: SVSLGEDFRSYEQY
length: 11; V: TRBV29-1; J: TRBJ2-3; CDR3: SVENRGQGTQY
length: 9; V: TRBV27; J: TRBJ1-4; CDR3: ASSPRQGNF
length: 12; V: TRBV6-5; J: TRBJ1-1; CDR3: ASSTTHMNTEAF
length: 14; V: TRBV19; J: TRBJ2-1; CDR3: ASSSISGASYNEQF
length: 14; V: TRBV21-1; J: TRBJ1-4; CDR3: ASSSHRQADDEKLF
length: 13; V: TRBV2; J: TRBJ1-1; CDR3: ASSEVGGDGTEAF
length: 15; V: TRBV24-1; J: TRBJ2-7; CDR3: ATIPNPPPRTHYEQY
length: 11; V: TRBV2; J: TRBJ1-1; CDR3: ASRPNRGTEAF
length: 11; V: TRBV10-3; J: TRBJ2-5; CDR3: AISEIRIETQY
length: 12; V: TRBV2; J: TRBJ2-3; CDR3: ASREQEFTDTQY
length: 14; V: TRBV19; J: TRBJ1-5; CDR3: ASSIDRVPSNQPQH
length: 11; V: TRBV5-1; J: TRBJ2-7; CDR3: ASSSGLSYEQY
length: 12; V: TRBV9; J: TRBJ1-2; CDR3: ASTRQGIYYGYT
length: 13; V: TRBV9; J: TRBJ1-4; CDR3: ASSPTQGVNEKLF
length: 15; V: TRBV15; J: TRBJ2-2; CDR3: ATSRGFGTSNTGELF
length: 13; V: TRBV10-1; J: TRBJ2-1; CDR3: ASSPSGGAHNEQF
length: 13; V: TRBV11-2; J: TRBJ1-2; CDR3: ASSTGQGARYGYT
length: 9; V: TRBV28; J: TRBJ2-1; CDR3: ASSSPHEQF
length: 13; V: TRBV9; J: TRBJ2-3; CDR3: ASSVVSGSGDTQY
length: 15; V: TRBV24-1; J: TRBJ2-5; CDR3: ATSDSLLTGGQETQY
length: 11; V: TRBV28; J: TRBJ2-3; CDR3: ASSGGQGDTQY
length: 14; V: TRBV3-1/TRBV3-2; J: TRBJ1-4; CDR3: ASSQDLYRAGEKLF
length: 11; V: TRBV3-1/TRBV3-2; J: TRBJ1-1; CDR3: ASSHNRGGEAF
length: 11; V: TRBV9; J: TRBJ2-5; CDR3: ASSPSLGGTQY